Below are 26 T cell receptor beta chains sequenced from a single sample in a study of chemoradiotherapy in HPV16-positive cancers. Only in-frame clones appear in the TCRdb table, and some are missing; sequencing was by immunoSEQ multiplex PCR. The table lists some 2,000 clones, roughly 80% of them singletons. This specimen consisted of tumor tissue, obtained from a patient who underwent chemoradiotherapy. Every receptor here comes from a human donor with HPV-associated anogenital cancer.

The chain couples TRBV7-9 to TRBJ1-1; no reliable D call. The V end was cut by 0 bases, the J end by 11 bases, with 13 bases between. This CDR3 is 13 amino acids long. Looked up from germline, CDR1 is SEHNR and CDR2 is FQNEAQ (reference sequence). As DNA, the CDR3 is TGTGCCAGCAGCTTAGCAGTGCGGACTGCCGCTTTCTTT. Its protein is CASSLAVRTAAFF.

This clone occurred a few times. This chain connects TRBV7-9 to TRBJ2-7; no firm D call. Germline values: CDR1 SEHNR, CDR2 FQNEAQ (reference sequence). CDR3 length: 11 amino acids. Between the trimmed V and J ends, which lost 5 bases and 1 base, there was a span of 3 bases. CDR3 bases: TGTGCCAGCAGCCGTTCCTACGAGCAGTACTTC. This encodes CASSRSYEQYF.

This clone has only a few counts. The chain is built from TRBV2 and TRBJ1-1, with D tentatively TRBD1 (5 bases). This CDR3 region has 13 residues. V lost 5 bases and J lost 1, with 8 bases in between. Germline assignment: CDR1 SNHLY and CDR2 FYNNEI. The DNA for the CDR3 is TGTGCCAGCAGTTACACAGGGAACACTGAAGCTTTCTTT. It is translated as CASSYTGNTEAFF.

The chain recombines TRBV5-6 with TRBJ2-3; TRBD2 agrees at 7 bases. Germline V CDR1 and CDR2: SGHDT, YYEEEE. V lost 4 bases and J lost 6; bases outside the gene matches: 14. CDR3 length: 16 amino acids. The CDR3 sequence: CASSHSLASPGDTQYF. The CDR3 DNA reads TGTGCCAGCAGCCATTCACTAGCGTCCCCGGGGGATACGCAGTATTTT.

The rearrangement uses TRBV5-1 and TRBJ2-2; no firm D call. Germline V gives CDR1 SGHRS, CDR2 YFSETQ. V was trimmed by 4 bases and J by 6 bases, leaving 10 bases between them. There are 13 residues in the CDR3. The CDR3 nucleotides read TGCGCCAGCAGCCTCCGCGTGTCCGGGGAGCTGTTTTTT. It yields the protein CASSLRVSGELFF.

This chain joins TRBV14 and TRBJ2-7; no clear D. With 4 bases removed from V and 7 bases from J, the gap between germline ends came to 23 bases. Germline CDR1 reads SGHDN; CDR2 reads FVKESK. This CDR3 comprises 16 residues. CDR3 protein: CASSRRIGVTVGEQYF. CDR3 DNA sequence: TGTGCCAGCAGCCGAAGAATTGGGGTCACAGTGGGTGAGCAGTACTTC.

V gene TRBV28 combines with J gene TRBJ1-2; 7 nucleotides match TRBD1. This CDR3 is built from 13 residues. Germline assignment: CDR1 MDHEN and CDR2 SYDVKM. With V trimmed by 4 bases and J by 10 bases, 9 bases remained unmatched. The CDR3 bases are TGTGCCAGCAGTTCCCGGGACAGACCGACCTACACCTTC. Protein: CASSSRDRPTYTF.

This chain uses TRBV5-1 with TRBJ1-1; D not certain. V lost 0 bases and J 3 bases, leaving 9 bases between the germline ends. The germline V gene encodes CDR1 SGHRS and CDR2 YFSETQ. The length of the CDR3 is 14 residues. CDR3 in amino acids: CASSLEPQDTEAFF. The CDR3 nucleotides are TGCGCCAGCAGCTTGGAGCCTCAGGACACTGAAGCTTTCTTT.

This clone is a singleton in its sample. The CDR3: CASKPRTGWDTEAFF. CDR3 DNA sequence: TGTGCCAGCAAACCACGGACAGGGTGGGACACTGAAGCTTTCTTT. V and J are TRBV6-1 and TRBJ1-1; TRBD1 agrees at 8 bases. V gave up 7 bases and J gave up 3 bases; unmatched junction bases: 10. The CDR3 length is 15 residues. The germline gives CDR1 MNHNS, CDR2 SASEGT.

V usage is TRBV5-4 and J usage is TRBJ1-4; 10 bases map to TRBD1. The CDR3 is made up of 14 amino acids. Trimming cost V 3 bases and J 10 bases; bases outside gene matches: 6. Germline V gene data show CDR1 as SGHNT and CDR2 as YYREEE (reference sequence). The CDR3 bases are TGTGCCAGCAGCTGGGACAGGGGAGTTGGAAAACTGTTTTTT. Its protein is CASSWDRGVGKLFF.

This clone showed up just a few times. This chain uses TRBV7-9 with TRBJ1-1, with 11 bases identical to TRBD1. The CDR3 totals 17 residues. CDR1 is SEHNR and CDR2 is FQNEAQ in the germline V gene (reference sequence). The junction had 11 bases not matched to a gene; V was cut back by 6 bases and J by 2 bases. The CDR3: CASREFRDRGINTEAFF. DNA for the CDR3: TGTGCCAGCAGAGAATTCCGGGACAGGGGGATTAACACTGAAGCTTTCTTT.

This clone has a handful of counts. This chain joins TRBV7-9 and TRBJ1-3, with D perhaps matching TRBD1 (6 bases). The germline V and J ends were trimmed by 4 bases and 4 bases, with 8 bases remaining between them. Germline assignment: CDR1 SEHNR and CDR2 FQNEAQ (reference sequence). CDR3 size: 13 residues. CDR3 in amino acids: CASSSDRGNTIYF. The CDR3 DNA is TGTGCCAGCAGCTCAGACAGGGGAAACACCATATATTTT.

V and J are TRBV15 and TRBJ2-5, with TRBD2 matching 8 bases. CDR3 length: 14 amino acids. Per the germline V gene, CDR1 is LNHNV and CDR2 is YYDKDF (reference sequence). V gave up 4 bases and J gave up 1 base; unmatched junction bases: 2. This CDR3 reads CATSIGLAQETQYF. CDR3 sequence (DNA): TGTGCCACCAGCATAGGACTAGCCCAAGAGACCCAGTACTTC.

The V and J genes are TRBV6-5 and TRBJ2-7; TRBD2 matches at 8 bases. The germline gives CDR1 MNHEY, CDR2 SVGAGI. Trimming removed 7 bases from V and 9 bases from J; junction bases left unmatched: 8. This CDR3 has 12 residues. Here the CDR3 reads CASTPKRGRQYF. CDR3 nucleotides: TGTGCCAGCACCCCAAAGCGGGGGCGGCAGTACTTC.

This clone was found a few times. The chain carries TRBV11-2 and TRBJ1-1, with TRBD1 matching over 9 bases. V lost 4 bases, J lost 3 bases, and 3 bases stayed unmatched. In germline, CDR1 is SGHAT, CDR2 FQNNGV. The CDR3 spans 14 residues. CDR3 protein: CASSSGQGYTEAFF. The CDR3, as DNA: TGTGCCAGCAGCTCCGGACAGGGGTACACTGAAGCTTTCTTT.

The chain employs TRBV4-1 and TRBJ2-1, with TRBD2 identical over 9 bases. Germline assignment: CDR1 MGHRA and CDR2 YSYEKL. V gave up 0 bases and J gave up 7 bases; unmatched junction bases: 13. There are 18 residues in the CDR3. The CDR3 is CASSQDPSSGTIRNEQFF. The CDR3 DNA is TGCGCCAGCAGCCAAGATCCGTCTAGCGGGACTATTAGAAATGAGCAGTTCTTC.

The rearrangement uses TRBV27 and TRBJ2-2; D unclear. The CDR3 is 15 amino acids. CDR1 and CDR2 from the germline V gene are MNHEY and SMNVEV (reference sequence). Trimming removed 1 base at V and 2 bases at J, with 8 bases between. The CDR3 DNA is TGTGCCAGCAGTTTATGGTCCCCAAACACCGGGGAGCTGTTTTTT. Protein product: CASSLWSPNTGELFF.

The genes are TRBV7-8 and TRBJ2-2, with 9 bases matching TRBD2. Germline V gene data show CDR1 as SGHVS and CDR2 as FQNEAQ. CDR3 length equals 17 residues. V dropped 4 bases and J dropped 2; count of bases not matched to a gene: 8. This CDR3 is CASSWHSGSSNTGELFF. In nucleotides, the CDR3 is TGTGCCAGCAGCTGGCATAGCGGGAGCTCTAACACCGGGGAGCTGTTTTTT.

V and J are TRBV6-7 and TRBJ2-6; D remains unclear. TRBV6-7 qualifies as an ORF whose function is uncertain. V was clipped by 5 bases and J by 5 bases, with 16 bases between them. The CDR3 has 16 residues. The CDR3 DNA reads as TGTGCCAGCAGTATAACGATGCGTAGTCGGGCCAACGTCCTGACTTTC. Amino acids: CASSITMRSRANVLTF.

The chain carries TRBV19 and TRBJ1-1; unclear D gene. Germline V gene lookup returns CDR1 LNHDA and CDR2 SQIVND (reference sequence). There are 12 residues in the CDR3. V lost 8 bases to trimming and J lost 5 bases, with 12 bases between them. CDR3 protein: CASRPGRTEAFF. The CDR3 DNA reads TGTGCCAGTCGCCCCGGTAGGACTGAAGCTTTCTTT.

The CDR3 nucleotides read TGTGCCAGCAGCTTGGGCCGGGGCGGGAGGGCCGGGACAGATACGCAGTATTTT. Amino acid sequence: CASSLGRGGRAGTDTQYF. The J gene is TRBJ2-3, the V gene TRBV11-2; 9 positions agree with TRBD2. The CDR3 is 18 residues long. Germline loops: CDR1 SGHAT, CDR2 FQNNGV. The V and J ends lost 3 bases and 3 bases, in that order; junction bases with no gene match: 13. The full variable domain, its missing parts supplied by reference TRBV11-2 and TRBJ2-3, is EAGVAQSPRYKIIEKRQSVAFWCNPISGHATLYWYQQILGQGPKLLIQFQNNGVVDDSQLPKDRFSAERLKGVDSTLKIQPAKLEDSAVYLCASSLGRGGRAGTDTQYFGPGTRLTVL.

The genes are TRBV28 and TRBJ1-5; 9 positions agree with TRBD1. The CDR3 is 14 amino acids. The germline V gene has CDR1 MDHEN and CDR2 SYDVKM. V shed 6 bases, J shed 6 bases, and the junction held 6 bases outside the gene matches. The CDR3 here is CASRGQGDSQPQHF. The CDR3 DNA reads TGTGCCAGCAGGGGACAGGGAGATTCTCAGCCCCAGCATTTT. Variable domain in full (rest from reference TRBV28 and TRBJ1-5): DVKVTQSSRYLVKRTGEKVFLECVQDMDHENMFWYRQDPGLGLRLIYFSYDVKMKEKGDIPEGYSVSREKKERFSLILESASTNQTSMYLCASRGQGDSQPQHFGDGTRLSIL.

The J gene is TRBJ2-1, the V gene TRBV13; no firm D call. Looked up from germline, CDR1 is PRHDT and CDR2 is FYEKMQ (reference sequence). The CDR3 runs to 16 residues. The V and J ends lost 2 bases and 2 bases respectively, with 13 bases between them. The CDR3 DNA sequence: TGTGCCAGCAGCTTAATCAGTGGGCCGGCCTACAATGAGCAGTTCTTC. As protein: CASSLISGPAYNEQFF.

The gene calls are TRBV18 and TRBJ1-1; no reliable D call. Trimming shortened V by 2 bases and J by 5 bases, and 15 bases separated the two germline ends. This CDR3 has 15 residues. The germline CDR1 and CDR2 sequences are KGHSH and LQKENI. CDR3 in amino acids: CASSPFEERRTEAFF. Here the CDR3 DNA reads TGTGCCAGCTCACCATTTGAGGAGCGGCGGACTGAAGCTTTCTTT.

This clone was picked up a small number of times. The rearrangement links TRBV5-6 to TRBJ1-1; D gene unclear. Per germline, CDR1 SGHDT and CDR2 YYEEEE. The V gene lost 5 bases and the J gene lost 0 bases, with 17 bases spanning the gap. The CDR3 is 16 residues long. The CDR3 here is CASRQTGERMNTEAFF. The DNA of the CDR3 is TGTGCCAGCAGACAAACCGGGGAGCGGATGAACACTGAAGCTTTCTTT.

V and J are TRBV6-1 and TRBJ2-3; possibly TRBD2 for D (6 bases). Germline V gene data show CDR1 as MNHNS and CDR2 as SASEGT. V gave up 7 bases and J gave up 5 bases, with 16 bases separating them. The CDR3 consists of 14 residues. The CDR3 is CASKEALAGDTQYF. The CDR3 nucleotides read TGTGCCAGCAAGGAAGCACTAGCAGGAGATACGCAGTATTTT.